The 28 T cell receptor beta chains below all came from one sample that was sequenced in a study of radiation and T cells in renal cell carcinoma. Measured with immunoSEQ multiplex PCR; TCRdb has only the in-frame clones, and not every one. The sample contains 100,000 to 150,000 clones, 88% of which appear only once. Time point described: blood 2 weeks post-SBRT. The treatment here: 15 Gy SBRT to primary tumor, nephrectomy 4 weeks later. Sequences were derived from blood, sampled from a patient whose treatment included radiotherapy and nephrectomy. The receptors originated from a woman aged 65 to 85 with renal cell carcinoma.

This chain joins TRBV9 and TRBJ2-1; TRBD1 matches at 11 bases. Germline V gives CDR1 SGDLS, CDR2 YYNGEE. The CDR3 totals 15 residues. The junction had 6 bases not matched to a gene; V was cut back by 2 bases and J by 8 bases. CDR3 sequence (DNA): TGTGCCAGCAGCGTCCGGACAGGGGGCCCCCATGAGCAGTTCTTC. It encodes CASSVRTGGPHEQFF.

The V gene is TRBV2, the J gene TRBJ1-2; 7 bases line up with TRBD1. The CDR3 totals 15 residues. V lost 8 bases to trimming and J lost 6 bases; unmatched junction nucleotides: 15. CDR1 is SNHLY, CDR2 FYNNEI, per germline. The CDR3 here is CASAMTGWPMDGYTF. The CDR3 nucleotides are TGTGCCAGCGCAATGACAGGGTGGCCCATGGATGGCTACACCTTC.

Concerning this clone: The germline gene is not matched at one end of the junction; a read error may be the cause. The chain joins TRBV7-7 to TRBJ1-1; no firm D call. This CDR3 contains 13 residues. From germline, CDR1 is SSHAT and CDR2 FNYEAQ (reference sequence). The CDR3 spells CASSLATNTEAFF. CDR3 nucleotides: TGTGCTAGCAGCTTAGCGACGAACACTGAAGCTTTCTTT.

The CDR3 nucleotides read TGTGCCAGCAAAGCCCACAACCAAGAGACCCAGTACTTC. This sequence encodes CASKAHNQETQYF. The chain combines TRBV6-6 with TRBJ2-5, with D unresolved. The V end was cut by 7 bases, the J end by 0 bases, with 9 bases between. The CDR3 length is 13 residues. Germline CDR1 is MNHNY and CDR2 is SVGAGI (reference sequence).

This chain connects TRBV27 to TRBJ1-2; D not certain. Germline values: CDR1 MNHEY, CDR2 SMNVEV (reference sequence). The CDR3 runs 13 residues. V lost 8 bases and J lost 7, with 17 bases in between. The CDR3 is CASHTSNGFGYTF. DNA for the CDR3: TGTGCCAGCCACACAAGCAACGGATTTGGCTACACCTTC.

The J gene is TRBJ2-7, the V gene TRBV5-8, with 9 positions matching TRBD1. The CDR3 has 16 residues. The germline V gene encodes CDR1 SGHTS and CDR2 YDEGEE. V shed 0 bases and J 5 bases; nucleotides not matched to a gene: 9. The CDR3: CASSLVVWGQGNEQYF. The CDR3 nucleotides are TGTGCCAGCAGCTTGGTGGTTTGGGGACAGGGCAACGAGCAGTACTTC. The variable domain in full, with the rest retrieved from reference TRBV5-8 and TRBJ2-7, is EAGVTQSPTHLIKTRGQQATLRCSPISGHTSVYWYQQALGLGLQFLLWYDEGEERNRGNFPPRFSGRQFPNYSSELNVNALELEDSALYLCASSLVVWGQGNEQYFGPGTRLTVT.

The CDR3 here is CASRDTGQGYEQYF. DNA of the CDR3: TGTGCCAGCAGGGACACGGGACAGGGATACGAGCAGTACTTC. This chain uses TRBV6-1 with TRBJ2-7; 9 bases line up with TRBD1. The germline V gene has CDR1 MNHNS and CDR2 SASEGT. CDR3 length: 14 amino acids. J was trimmed by 4 bases and V by 6 bases; bases with no gene match: 7.

The rearrangement uses TRBV14 and TRBJ2-3; the match to TRBD1 covers 8 bases. Looked up from germline, CDR1 is SGHDN and CDR2 is FVKESK. The CDR3 extends over 15 amino acids. The junction had 4 bases not matched to a gene; V was cut back by 5 bases and J by 0 bases. The CDR3 spells CASSGDRTSTDTQYF. The CDR3 DNA sequence: TGTGCCAGCAGCGGGGACAGGACTAGCACAGATACGCAGTATTTT.

This clone came up once. This chain joins TRBV6-1 and TRBJ1-3, with a possible D match to TRBD1 (6 bases). CDR1 is MNHNS, CDR2 SASEGT, per germline. The CDR3 runs to 15 residues. The V gene lost 7 bases and the J gene lost 2 bases, with 15 bases spanning the gap. CDR3: CASTPQGLAGNTIYF. The CDR3 nucleotides read TGTGCCAGCACCCCACAGGGTTTAGCTGGAAACACCATATATTTT.

CDR3 protein: CASSSPRGQETQYF. In DNA, the CDR3 is TGTGCCAGCAGCTCGCCTCGGGGGCAAGAGACCCAGTACTTC. The V gene is TRBV5-4, the J gene TRBJ2-5, with D perhaps matching TRBD2 (6 bases). The CDR3 has 14 residues. Germline V gene lookup returns CDR1 SGHNT and CDR2 YYREEE (reference sequence). Trimming took 3 bases from V and 2 from J, leaving 11 bases between them.

In its sample, this clone was seen once. The V and J genes are TRBV6-1 and TRBJ1-2, with D tentatively TRBD1 (6 bases). Per germline, CDR1 MNHNS and CDR2 SASEGT. This CDR3 is built from 15 residues. V was pared by 1 base and J by 8 bases, with 17 bases between. The CDR3 nucleotides read TGTGCCAGCAGTGAAGAGGGCAGGGGCCCCGGCGGCTACACCTTC. Translating it yields CASSEEGRGPGGYTF.

The count of this clone is one. The chain links TRBV6-5 to TRBJ2-1; D is undetermined. The CDR3 contains 15 residues. The V end was cut by 0 bases, the J end by 5 bases, with 11 bases between. Germline CDR1 and CDR2: MNHEY and SVGAGI. CDR3 sequence: CASSYSQLLNNEQFF. For the CDR3, the DNA is TGTGCCAGCAGTTACTCGCAGCTTCTTAACAATGAGCAGTTCTTC.

This clone has a single count. This chain links TRBV28 with TRBJ1-2; D is undetermined. CDR3 length equals 11 residues. Trimming left V 3 bases short and J 8 bases short, with 7 bases between. The germline V gene encodes CDR1 MDHEN and CDR2 SYDVKM. DNA of the CDR3: TGTGCCAGCAGTTTGTTGGAGGGCTACACCTTC. Its translation is CASSLLEGYTF.

This clone was seen once. This sequence joins TRBV9 and TRBJ2-1; TRBD2 agrees at 10 bases. This CDR3 spans 15 amino acids. V trimming: 0 bases; J trimming: 10 bases; junction bases outside the gene matches: 7. In germline, CDR1 is SGDLS, CDR2 YYNGEE. This CDR3 reads CASSVGVAGGLEQFF. The CDR3 region has the DNA TGTGCCAGCAGCGTAGGGGTAGCGGGGGGCCTAGAGCAGTTCTTC.

The gene calls are TRBV10-3 and TRBJ1-4; D possibly corresponds to TRBD1 (6 bases). Germline values: CDR1 ENHRY, CDR2 SYGVKD. This CDR3 contains 13 residues. The V end lost 6 bases, the J end lost 4 bases, and 9 bases lay between the germline ends. Here the CDR3 DNA reads TGTGCCATCAGAAGGACAGATAATGAAAAACTGTTTTTT. This codes for CAIRRTDNEKLFF.

This chain links TRBV6-1 with TRBJ2-3; 11 nucleotides align to TRBD2. V lost 11 bases and J lost 6; bases outside the gene matches: 10. Germline V gene lookup returns CDR1 MNHNS and CDR2 SASEGT. CDR3 length: 14 amino acids. The CDR3 DNA is TGTGCCGTTAGATTAGCGGGGGGGCGGGATACGCAGTATTTT. Protein sequence: CAVRLAGGRDTQYF.

The chain is built from TRBV5-1 and TRBJ1-4, with 9 bases aligning to TRBD1. The CDR3 is 18 residues long. The germline V gene encodes CDR1 SGHRS and CDR2 YFSETQ. The ends lost 0 bases at V and 3 bases at J; junction bases unmatched: 9. CDR3 coding DNA: TGCGCCAGCAGCTTGGAGGGACAGGGCACATTTGCTAATGAAAAACTGTTTTTT. Amino acid sequence: CASSLEGQGTFANEKLFF. Drawing the rest from reference TRBV5-1 and TRBJ1-4, the complete variable domain is KAGVTQTPRYLIKTRGQQVTLSCSPISGHRSVSWYQQTPGQGLQFLFEYFSETQRNKGNFPGRFSGRQFSNSRSEMNVSTLELGDSALYLCASSLEGQGTFANEKLFFGSGTQLSVL.

This chain links TRBV27 with TRBJ1-2; 7 bases align to TRBD1. The CDR3 covers 15 residues. Trimming removed 5 bases from V and 5 bases from J; junction bases left unmatched: 11. Per germline, CDR1 MNHEY and CDR2 SMNVEV (reference sequence). The CDR3 protein is CASSPSDRPGYGYTF. In DNA, the CDR3 is TGTGCCAGCAGTCCATCGGACAGGCCGGGTTATGGCTACACCTTC.

The rearrangement links TRBV5-4 to TRBJ2-7, with D tentatively TRBD1 or TRBD2 (5 bases each). V gave up 1 base and J gave up 2 bases, with 10 bases separating them. This CDR3 is 14 amino acids long. Germline loops: CDR1 SGHNT, CDR2 YYREEE (reference sequence). Written as DNA, the CDR3 is TGTGCCAGCAGCTTGAGGGACGGGACCTACGAGCAGTACTTC. It yields the protein CASSLRDGTYEQYF.

This chain links TRBV18 with TRBJ1-4; TRBD1 matches at 7 bases. CDR1 KGHSH and CDR2 LQKENI come from the germline V gene. Trimming at V came to 0 bases and at J to 5 bases, leaving 6 bases not matched to a gene. This CDR3 has 16 residues. This chain's CDR3 is CASSPPRQGPNEKLFF. The CDR3 nucleotides are TGTGCCAGCTCACCACCCCGACAGGGACCAAATGAAAAACTGTTTTTT.

This clone was observed a handful of times. The V and J genes are TRBV28 and TRBJ1-2; D possibly corresponds to TRBD1 (6 bases). The CDR3 has 14 amino acids. Germline values: CDR1 MDHEN, CDR2 SYDVKM. Trimming stripped 3 bases from V and 2 bases from J, with 10 bases between. The DNA for the CDR3 is TGTGCCAGCAGTTTCGGGGGGCCCAACTATGGCTACACCTTC. It is translated as CASSFGGPNYGYTF.

This clone has just a few counts. This chain joins TRBV19 and TRBJ1-2; no clear D gene. V was trimmed by 4 bases and J by 3 bases, leaving 12 bases between them. The CDR3 sequence is 14 residues long. Germline lookup yields CDR1 LNHDA and CDR2 SQIVND (reference sequence). In nucleotides, the CDR3 is TGTGCCAGTAGTAGGTCCCTCCGGGACTATGGCTACACCTTC. It is translated as CASSRSLRDYGYTF. The full variable domain, in which reference TRBV19 and TRBJ1-2 provide the parts outside the CDR3, is DGGITQSPKYLFRKEGQNVTLSCEQNLNHDAMYWYRQDPGQGLRLIYYSQIVNDFQKGDIAEGYSVSREKKESFPLTVTSAQKNPTAFYLCASSRSLRDYGYTFGSGTRLTVV.

The chain joins TRBV11-1 to TRBJ1-1; 8 bases are a match to TRBD1. Trimming cost V 1 base and J 4 bases; bases outside gene matches: 5. Germline CDR1 SGHAT, CDR2 FQDESV (reference sequence). The CDR3 has 15 residues. This chain's CDR3 is CASSLVRDRSTEAFF. CDR3 DNA: TGTGCCAGCAGCTTAGTGAGGGACAGGAGCACTGAAGCTTTCTTT.

This rearrangement joins TRBV6-1 to TRBJ1-6; TRBD1 matches at 8 bases. The V and J ends lost 6 bases and 8 bases, in that order; junction bases with no gene match: 6. The germline CDR1 and CDR2 sequences are MNHNS and SASEGT. The CDR3 spans 14 residues. DNA for the CDR3: TGTGCCAGCAGCCTGGACAGGGCCGATTCACCCCTCCACTTT. Translating gives CASSLDRADSPLHF.

The chain has TRBV11-2 and TRBJ2-7, with D possibly matching TRBD1 (6 bases). There are 12 residues in the CDR3. The V gene's germline CDR1 is SGHAT and CDR2 FQNNGV. Trimming cost V 7 bases and J 2 bases, with 9 bases left between them. CDR3 sequence: CASNWDTYEQYF. The CDR3 coding sequence is TGTGCCAGCAACTGGGACACCTACGAGCAGTACTTC. The variable domain in full, completed from reference TRBV11-2 and TRBJ2-7, reads EAGVAQSPRYKIIEKRQSVAFWCNPISGHATLYWYQQILGQGPKLLIQFQNNGVVDDSQLPKDRFSAERLKGVDSTLKIQPAKLEDSAVYLCASNWDTYEQYFGPGTRLTVT.

This clone was seen just once. The rearrangement uses TRBV6-1 and TRBJ2-2; 9 bases map to TRBD2. The CDR3 runs to 15 residues. With V trimmed by 9 bases and J by 2 bases, 7 bases remained unmatched. Germline V CDR1 and CDR2: MNHNS, SASEGT. The CDR3 sequence is CASVSSGVNTGELFF. CDR3 DNA sequence: TGTGCCAGTGTATCTAGCGGGGTAAACACCGGGGAGCTGTTTTTT.

V gene TRBV7-8 combines with J gene TRBJ2-3; D call uncertain. Trimming stripped 5 bases from V and 3 bases from J, with 12 bases between. Per the germline V gene, CDR1 is SGHVS and CDR2 is FQNEAQ. The CDR3 has 14 amino acids. CDR3 nucleotide sequence: TGTGCCAGCAGCCTGTCCTTGGGTACAGATACGCAGTATTTT. It translates to CASSLSLGTDTQYF. Based on the CDR3 plus reference TRBV7-8 and TRBJ2-3, the full variable domain is GAGVSQSPRYKVAKRGQDVALRCDPISGHVSLFWYQQALGQGPEFLTYFQNEAQLDKSGLPSDRFFAERPEGSVSTLKIQRTQQEDSAVYLCASSLSLGTDTQYFGPGTRLTVL.

Only one count was recorded for this clone. This chain links TRBV7-9 with TRBJ1-4, with D perhaps matching TRBD1 (6 bases). Between the trimmed V and J ends, which lost 5 bases and 5 bases, there was a span of 12 bases. The CDR3 length is 14 residues. CDR1 is SEHNR and CDR2 is FQNEAQ in the germline V gene (reference sequence). This CDR3 is CASSQGQGNEKLFF. DNA for the CDR3: TGTGCCAGCAGCCAGGGACAAGGGAATGAAAAACTGTTTTTT.